This T cell receptor (beta chain) came from a study of T cells in Graves' hyperthyroidism and ophthalmopathy. This clonotype was recorded a few times. Amplification of TCR beta CDR3 regions used RNA as the template. With the HTBI primer set, the TCR CDR3 went through a first round of RT-PCR. From the multiplex PCR reads, TCRdb called clonotypes with MiXCR, one entry per CDR3 protein. The sample gives approximately 330,000 distinct CDR3 sequences, over 15% of which show up once; around 47% is in the top ten. V lost 0 bases and J lost 1; bases outside the gene matches: 6. The germline V gene has CDR1 SGDLS and CDR2 YYNGEE. The CDR3 is made up of 17 amino acids.

The V call is TRBV9, the J call TRBJ2-2; 7 bases fit TRBD1. Sequencing input: blood. This sequence was found in a woman aged 45-60 years with Graves' hyperthyroidism. Here the CDR3 DNA reads TGTGCCAGCAGCGTAGAGTCCGGGACAGTGAACACCGGGGAGCTGTTTTTT. Translated: CASSVESGTVNTGELFF.